In this sample, the clone carrying this TCR beta chain turned up a few times. Antigen specificity is unknown. The sample originates from a study of beta chain features in type 1 diabetes. Study-wide points: Researchers report that Type 1 diabetes patients had moderately but significantly shorter TCRB CDR3s across all four CD4+ subsets.

The isolated RNA, all of it, was reverse transcribed, so expressed TCRB transcripts were what got sequenced. Libraries were prepared by immunoSEQ multiplex PCR; TCRdb keeps only in-frame clonotypes and omits some of them. The sample lists fewer than 30,000 clones, less than 70% seen once, with around 1.6% in the top ten. The CDR3 sequence is 13 residues long. The germline V and J ends were trimmed by 6 bases and 1 base, with 9 bases remaining between them. Looked up from germline, CDR1 is MNHEY and CDR2 is SVGAGI. Sample: Tregs from blood. J is TRBJ1-1 and V is TRBV6-5; no clear D gene. The receptor comes from a young woman with type 1 diabetes. CDR3 bases: TGTGCCAGCAGCCGTACAGAGAACACTGAAGCTTTCTTT. Protein product: CASSRTENTEAFF.